This T cell receptor beta chain is drawn from a study of blood T cell repertoires in COVID-19 (dated by TCRdb to 2020 to 2022). Background for the entire study: Samples from collaborators originated in the United States, Italy and Spain and spanned both the acute and convalescent phases of COVID-19. Where HLA class I and class II types were available, the types were taken from metadata supplied by the sample provider, not from assay-based typing. The repertoires were released in a freely available public database meant as a resource for research on the immune response to SARS-CoV-2. Subjects who had been exposed to COVID-19, were actively infected with it, or had recovered from it provided the deeply sampled blood TCRbeta repertoires that made up the dataset. The prospective study material was composed of cDNA or gDNA derived from T cells, B-cell-depleted T cells, or PBMCs. The samples were drawn from the first 160 participants of the ongoing ImmuneRACE study and from some 1,300 subjects provided by 6 global collaborators. The sample metadata nearly always contained a de-identified subject ID, COVID-19 status, age in years and sex. The paper's findings and limits, for the study overall: The quantity of clinical and demographic metadata differed by source and by participant and was supplied without curation.

For this clone: The antigen it recognizes is unknown. No base qualities exist here, and no much larger clone lies one base off it.

At one collaborating source in Seattle, patients were enrolled during active infection and were followed longitudinally through the course of disease. Whole blood was collected in K2EDTA tubes by collaborating institutions according to the institutions' own protocols. Collaborator samples were shipped for TCRbeta analysis as frozen whole blood, isolated PBMCs, or DNA extracted from either sample type. Relative to germline, V is 5 bases shorter and J is 1 base shorter, with 5 bases between their ends. The CDR3, from cysteine to phenylalanine, totals 13 residues. Only the CDR3 DNA is retained, 39 bases long and in frame from the first base. CDR1 is given as MNHEY and CDR2 as SMNVEV, both from the germline V gene (reference sequence). TCRbeta CDR3 regions were amplified from genomic DNA using the immunoSEQ Assay, a bias-controlled multiplex PCR. Under the source paper's analysis protocol: The number of nucleated cells in each sample was estimated from the amplification of reference gene primers within the assay. To quantify the absolute abundance of each unique TCRbeta CDR3 rearrangement, sequence reads were collapsed and filtered. Productive Simpson clonality was computed per sample as the square root of Simpson's diversity index over productive rearrangements. Drawn from immuneACCESS, this table holds only the in-frame rearrangements with V and J called that TCRdb kept. Clones are partly lost; checked studies trace under half to an unresolved V gene and leave the rest unexplained. The DNA was the basis for D and trimming; V, J and clone size are from that table. The sample profile shows roughly 220,000 clones; 86% of them were found once. Together, the top ten hold approximately 10% of the sample.

Sequencing input: peripheral blood. The clonotype comes from a woman aged 50 to 60 with COVID-19, enrolled during active disease. This chain is built from TRBV27 and TRBJ2-2; no confident D gene assignment can be made. The CDR3 corresponds to CASSPLNTGELFF. The DNA sequence is TGTGCCAGCAGTCCCCTGAACACCGGGGAGCTGTTTTTT.